This T cell receptor (beta chain) was documented in a study of cytomegalovirus exposure and HLA in healthy donors. General study findings and limits: Fewer N-insertions than the 666-donor mean were reportedly shown by an Asian-associated ancestry cluster in a later analysis.

V lost 4 bases, J lost 3 bases, and 22 bases stayed unmatched. From germline, CDR1 is SGHRS and CDR2 YFSETQ. This CDR3 region has 20 residues. This clone was counted between two and nine times. The antigen remains unidentified. PCR involved 60 Vbeta and 13 Jbeta primers. This table comes from immunoSEQ multiplex PCR, and its TCRdb copy is limited to in-frame clones, with some not included. The table shows about 190,000 clones, with over 60% occurring only once. The source material was PBMCs. The receptor was isolated from a woman in her twenties or thirties in good health and CMV-seropositive. The V and J genes are TRBV5-1 and TRBJ2-3, with 8 bases aligning to TRBD2. CDR3 residues: CASSGTGLETLLRGTDTQYF. The CDR3 DNA reads TGCGCCAGCAGCGGGACGGGACTAGAAACTCTACTAAGAGGGACAGATACGCAGTATTTT.